A selection of T cell receptor beta chains follows, all from one sample in a study of T cell repertoires in cytomegalovirus infection. For these TCRs, the target antigens are not known. TCRdb re-derived calls from the reads in MiXCR, one entry per CDR3 protein. The table lists some 900,000 distinct CDR3 sequences, over 25% of them singletons, with around an eighth in the top ten. The starting material was cultured CD8+ T cells from PBMCs, obtained from culture after CMV antigen stimulation. The receptors here all came from a human donor in good health (CMV status not recorded). Some clones in this sample may be carry-over from other donors' samples. The CDR3 runs from the conserved cysteine through the conserved F or W. The D gene is left open where the match is weak.

v_call	d_call	j_call	cdr3_aa
TRBV6-2/TRBV6-3	NA	TRBJ2-3	CASLSMTGSTDTQYF
TRBV11-1	NA	TRBJ2-1	CASSFRGNYNKQFF
TRBV29-1	NA	TRBJ1-1	CSVQSNTEAFF
TRBV7-2	NA	TRBJ1-2	CASSSGEWAGYTF
TRBV11-2	NA	TRBJ2-1	CASTIGTPYNEQFF
TRBV6-5	NA	TRBJ1-1	CASSYSAGELYTEAFF
TRBV2	TRBD1	TRBJ1-1	CASSAQGVPEAFF
TRBV6-6	TRBD2	TRBJ2-2	CASSYYPRLAGGNNTGELFF
TRBV27	NA	TRBJ2-7	CASSGGSSYEQYF
TRBV7-8	NA	TRBJ2-1	CASSPHFTPGYNEQFF
TRBV7-6	TRBD1	TRBJ2-3	CASSLEWRQGASDTQYF
TRBV7-9	TRBD1	TRBJ1-4	CASSPPSGGSEKLFF
TRBV12-5	NA	TRBJ2-3	CASGLVQGEADTQYF
TRBV19	NA	TRBJ2-3	CASSIDSTDTQYF
TRBV27	NA	TRBJ2-2	CASSDYRAANTGELFF
TRBV28	TRBD2	TRBJ2-1	CASSSPGGALNHEQFF
TRBV19	TRBD1	TRBJ2-7	CASSMTGSSYEQYF
TRBV6-8	NA	TRBJ1-6	CASTPGYNSPLHF
TRBV19	NA	TRBJ2-1	CASSILRGRRYNEQFF
TRBV5-3	NA	TRBJ1-4	CASSLSGGAGEKLFF
TRBV27	NA	TRBJ2-3	CASTPLPAGSTDTQYF
TRBV11-2	NA	TRBJ2-7	CASSLVFSDTEQYF
TRBV10-3	TRBD2	TRBJ2-1	CAISGSGGANREQFF
TRBV9	NA	TRBJ2-1	CASSRDWAVYNEQFF
TRBV20-1	TRBD2	TRBJ2-5	CSALSGGETQYF
TRBV29-1	NA	TRBJ1-2	CSVDEGSYGYTF
TRBV24-1	TRBD1	TRBJ1-2	CATSDHGTGGLNYGYTF
TRBV12-3/TRBV12-4	TRBD2	TRBJ2-5	CAASRPTSAYQETQYF
TRBV7-9	TRBD1	TRBJ1-2	CASSLAMQGASGYTF
TRBV5-6	TRBD2	TRBJ2-3	CASSPGTTVTDTQYF
TRBV29-1	TRBD2	TRBJ2-2	CATSGRGASGEGELFF
TRBV12-3/TRBV12-4	TRBD1	TRBJ2-1	CASSRATGSSYNEQFF
TRBV7-2	NA	TRBJ1-4	CASSFSQGYEKLFF
TRBV27	NA	TRBJ2-3	CASSTGGHTDTQYF
TRBV15	NA	TRBJ1-3	CVTSRDLGTGNTIYF
TRBV6-5	NA	TRBJ2-7	CASSPRTDHEQYF
TRBV7-9	TRBD2	TRBJ2-2	CASSLDAGLAGPGSNTGELFF
TRBV7-9	TRBD2	TRBJ2-1	CASSLLAGENSEQFF
TRBV7-2	NA	TRBJ1-2	CASSLARSYGYTF
TRBV7-4	TRBD1	TRBJ1-1	CASSSPDRTTEAFF
TRBV7-8	TRBD1	TRBJ2-5	CASSLEDRGAETQYF
TRBV19	NA	TRBJ1-5	CASSIAGFGQPQHF
TRBV7-4	NA	TRBJ2-7	CASSSPVNPEQYF